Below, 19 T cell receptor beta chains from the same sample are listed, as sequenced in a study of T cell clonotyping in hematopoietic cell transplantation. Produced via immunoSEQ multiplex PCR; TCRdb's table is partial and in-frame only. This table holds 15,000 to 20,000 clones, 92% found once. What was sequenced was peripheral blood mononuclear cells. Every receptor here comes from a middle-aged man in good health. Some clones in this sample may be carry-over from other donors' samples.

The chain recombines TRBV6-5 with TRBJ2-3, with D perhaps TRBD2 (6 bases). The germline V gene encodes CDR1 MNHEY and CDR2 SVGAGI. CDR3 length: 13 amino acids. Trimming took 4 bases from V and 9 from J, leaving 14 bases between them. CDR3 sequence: CASSSPPGETQYF. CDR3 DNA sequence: TGTGCCAGCAGTTCCCCACCGGGGGAAACGCAGTATTTT.

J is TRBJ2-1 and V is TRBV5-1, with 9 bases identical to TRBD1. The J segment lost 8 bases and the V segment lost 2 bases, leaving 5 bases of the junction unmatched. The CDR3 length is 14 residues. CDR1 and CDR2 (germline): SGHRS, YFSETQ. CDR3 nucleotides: TGCGCCAGCAGCTTACAGGGGGCAGGGGATGAGCAGTTCTTC. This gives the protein CASSLQGAGDEQFF.

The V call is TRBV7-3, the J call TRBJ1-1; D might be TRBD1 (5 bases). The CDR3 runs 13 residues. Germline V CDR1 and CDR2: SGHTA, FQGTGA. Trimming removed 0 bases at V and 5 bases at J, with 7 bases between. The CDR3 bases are TGTGCCAGCAGCTTAACGGCAGGGACTGAAGCTTTCTTT. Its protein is CASSLTAGTEAFF. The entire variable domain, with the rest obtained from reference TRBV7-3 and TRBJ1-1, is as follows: GAGVSQTPSNKVTEKGKYVELRCDPISGHTALYWYRQSLGQGPEFLIYFQGTGAADDSGLPNDRFFAVRPEGSVSTLKIQRTERGDSAVYLCASSLTAGTEAFFGQGTRLTVV.

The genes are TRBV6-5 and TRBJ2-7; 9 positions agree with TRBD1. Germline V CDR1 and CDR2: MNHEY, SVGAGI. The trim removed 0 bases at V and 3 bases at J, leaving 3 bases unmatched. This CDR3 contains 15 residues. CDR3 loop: CASSYSTGGVYEQYF. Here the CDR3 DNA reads TGTGCCAGCAGTTACTCGACAGGGGGGGTCTACGAGCAGTACTTC.

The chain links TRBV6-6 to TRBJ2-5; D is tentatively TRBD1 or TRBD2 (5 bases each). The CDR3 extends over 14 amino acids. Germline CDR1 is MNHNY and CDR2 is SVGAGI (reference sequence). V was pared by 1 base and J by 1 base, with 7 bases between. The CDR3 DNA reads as TGTGCCAGCAGTTACTTTGGGGGCCAAGAGACCCAGTACTTC. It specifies CASSYFGGQETQYF.

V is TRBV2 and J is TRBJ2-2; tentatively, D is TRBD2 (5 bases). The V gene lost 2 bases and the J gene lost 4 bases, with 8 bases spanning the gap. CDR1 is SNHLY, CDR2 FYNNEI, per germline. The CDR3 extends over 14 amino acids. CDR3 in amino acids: CASSERGFTGELFF. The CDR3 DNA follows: TGTGCCAGCAGTGAACGGGGATTCACCGGGGAGCTGTTTTTT. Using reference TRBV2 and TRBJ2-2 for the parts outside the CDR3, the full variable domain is EPEVTQTPSHQVTQMGQEVILRCVPISNHLYFYWYRQILGQKVEFLVSFYNNEISEKSEIFDDQFSVERPDGSNFTLKIRSTKLEDSAMYFCASSERGFTGELFFGEGSRLTVL.

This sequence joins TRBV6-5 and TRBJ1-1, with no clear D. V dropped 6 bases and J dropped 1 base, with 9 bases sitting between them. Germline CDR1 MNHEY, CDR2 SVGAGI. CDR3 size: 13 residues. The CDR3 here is CASSATKNTEAFF. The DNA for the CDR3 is TGTGCCAGCAGCGCAACAAAGAACACTGAAGCTTTCTTT.

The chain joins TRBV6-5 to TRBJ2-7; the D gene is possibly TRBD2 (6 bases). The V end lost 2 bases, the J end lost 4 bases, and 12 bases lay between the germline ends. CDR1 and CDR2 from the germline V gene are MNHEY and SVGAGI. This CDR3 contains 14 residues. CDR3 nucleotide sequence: TGTGCCAGCAGTTACGGGCAGGGACTTTACGAGCAGTACTTC. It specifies CASSYGQGLYEQYF.

The chain's CDR3 is CAWREADTEAFF. As DNA, the CDR3 is TGTGCCTGGCGAGAGGCGGACACTGAAGCTTTCTTT. The J gene is TRBJ1-1, the V gene TRBV30; no reliable D call. The germline V and J ends were trimmed by 5 bases and 3 bases, with 10 bases remaining between them. CDR3 length: 12 amino acids. Germline V CDR1 and CDR2: GTSNPN, SVGIG (reference sequence).

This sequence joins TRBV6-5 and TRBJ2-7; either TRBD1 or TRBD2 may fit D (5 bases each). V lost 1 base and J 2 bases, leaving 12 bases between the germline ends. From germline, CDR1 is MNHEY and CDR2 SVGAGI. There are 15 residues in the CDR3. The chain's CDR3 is CASSYYGTETYEQYF. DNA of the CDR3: TGTGCCAGCAGTTACTACGGGACGGAGACCTACGAGCAGTACTTC.

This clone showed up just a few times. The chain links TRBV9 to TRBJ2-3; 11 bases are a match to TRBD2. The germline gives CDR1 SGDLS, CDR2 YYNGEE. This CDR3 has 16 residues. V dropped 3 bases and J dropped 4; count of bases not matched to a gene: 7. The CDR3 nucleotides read TGTGCCAGCAGCGCACGACTAGCGGGACGATCAGATACGCAGTATTTT. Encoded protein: CASSARLAGRSDTQYF. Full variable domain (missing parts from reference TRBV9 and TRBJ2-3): DSGVTQTPKHLITATGQRVTLRCSPRSGDLSVYWYQQSLDQGLQFLIQYYNGEERAKGNILERFSAQQFPDLHSELNLSSLELGDSALYFCASSARLAGRSDTQYFGPGTRLTVL.

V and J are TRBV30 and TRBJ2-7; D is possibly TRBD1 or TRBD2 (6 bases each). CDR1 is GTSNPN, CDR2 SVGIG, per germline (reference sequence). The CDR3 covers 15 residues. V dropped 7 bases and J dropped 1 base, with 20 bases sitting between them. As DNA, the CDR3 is TGTGCCTACAAGGGACTGGGGGCGGGTTCCTACGAGCAGTACTTC. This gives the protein CAYKGLGAGSYEQYF.

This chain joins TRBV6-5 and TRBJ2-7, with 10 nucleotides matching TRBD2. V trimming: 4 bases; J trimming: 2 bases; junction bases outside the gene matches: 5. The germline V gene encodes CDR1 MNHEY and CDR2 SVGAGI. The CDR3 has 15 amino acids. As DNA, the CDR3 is TGTGCCAGCAGTTCCGCTAGCGGGGGAACCTACGAGCAGTACTTC. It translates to CASSSASGGTYEQYF.

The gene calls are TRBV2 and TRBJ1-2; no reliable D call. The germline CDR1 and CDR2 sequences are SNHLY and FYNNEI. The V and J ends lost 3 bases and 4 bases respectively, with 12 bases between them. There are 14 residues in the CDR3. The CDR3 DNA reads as TGTGCCAGCAGTGACGAAGGAGCTCGCTATGGCTACACCTTC. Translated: CASSDEGARYGYTF.

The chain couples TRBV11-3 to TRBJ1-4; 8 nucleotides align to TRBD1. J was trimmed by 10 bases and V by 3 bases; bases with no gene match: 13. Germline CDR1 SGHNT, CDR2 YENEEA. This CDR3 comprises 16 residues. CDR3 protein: CASSFSSTGGKGKLFF. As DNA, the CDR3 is TGTGCCAGCAGCTTTTCTTCCACAGGGGGAAAAGGAAAACTGTTTTTT.

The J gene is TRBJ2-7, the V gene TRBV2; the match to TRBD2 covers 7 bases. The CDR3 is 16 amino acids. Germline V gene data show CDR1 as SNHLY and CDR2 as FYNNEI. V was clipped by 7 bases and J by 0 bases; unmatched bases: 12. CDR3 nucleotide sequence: TGTGCCAGCACTCCACGTGGGGGGGAAAGCTCCTACGAGCAGTACTTC. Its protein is CASTPRGGESSYEQYF.

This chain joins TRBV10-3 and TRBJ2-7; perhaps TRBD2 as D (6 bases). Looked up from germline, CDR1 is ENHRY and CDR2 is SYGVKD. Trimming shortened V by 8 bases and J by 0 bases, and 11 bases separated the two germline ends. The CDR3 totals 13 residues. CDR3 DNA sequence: TGTGCCATCTCGGGACTGGGCTCCTACGAGCAGTACTTC. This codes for CAISGLGSYEQYF.

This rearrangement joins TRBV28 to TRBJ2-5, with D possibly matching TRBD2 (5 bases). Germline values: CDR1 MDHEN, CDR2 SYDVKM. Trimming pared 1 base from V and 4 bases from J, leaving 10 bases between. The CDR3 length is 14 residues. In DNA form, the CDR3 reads TGTGCCAGCAGTTTATTTATCGCGGGAGAGACCCAGTACTTC. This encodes CASSLFIAGETQYF.

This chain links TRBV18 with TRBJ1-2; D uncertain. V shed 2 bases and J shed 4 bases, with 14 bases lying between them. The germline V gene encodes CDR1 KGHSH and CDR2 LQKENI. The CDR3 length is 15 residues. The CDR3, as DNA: TGTGCCAGCTCACCAAATCCGGGAGATAGCTATGGCTACACCTTC. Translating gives CASSPNPGDSYGYTF. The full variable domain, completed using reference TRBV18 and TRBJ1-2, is NAGVMQNPRHLVRRRGQEARLRCSPMKGHSHVYWYRQLPEEGLKFMVYLQKENIIDESGMPKERFSAEFPKEGPSILRIQQVVRGDSAAYFCASSPNPGDSYGYTFGSGTRLTVV.